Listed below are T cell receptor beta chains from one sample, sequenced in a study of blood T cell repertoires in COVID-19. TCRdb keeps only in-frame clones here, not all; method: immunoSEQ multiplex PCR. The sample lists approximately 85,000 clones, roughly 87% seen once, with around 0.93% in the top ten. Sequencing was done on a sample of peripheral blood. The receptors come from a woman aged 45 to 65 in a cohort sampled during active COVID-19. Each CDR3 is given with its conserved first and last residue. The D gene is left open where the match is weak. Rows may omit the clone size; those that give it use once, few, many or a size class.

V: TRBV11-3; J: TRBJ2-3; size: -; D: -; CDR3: CASSFSLTDTQYF; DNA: TGTGCCAGCAGCTTCTCTCTCACAGATACGCAGTATTTT
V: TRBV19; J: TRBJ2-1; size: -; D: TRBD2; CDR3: CASSMGRLRRELNEQFF; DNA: TGTGCCAGTAGTATGGGACGGTTGAGGCGGGAGTTAAATGAGCAGTTCTTC
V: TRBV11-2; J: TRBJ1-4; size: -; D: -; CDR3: CASSLSRLFNEKLFF; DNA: TGTGCCAGCAGCTTGTCCAGACTTTTTAATGAAAAACTGTTTTTT
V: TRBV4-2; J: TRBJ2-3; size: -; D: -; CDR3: CASSQEPLTSGSTDTQYF; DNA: TGTGCCAGCAGCCAAGAGCCCCTTACTAGTGGGAGCACAGATACGCAGTATTTT
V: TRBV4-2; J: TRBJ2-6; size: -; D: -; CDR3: CASRKQGAGANVLTF; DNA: TGTGCCAGCAGAAAACAGGGAGCTGGGGCCAACGTCCTGACTTTC
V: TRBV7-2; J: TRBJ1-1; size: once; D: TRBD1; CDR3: CASSLGTGVNTEAFF; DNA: TGTGCCAGCAGCCTAGGGACAGGGGTGAACACTGAAGCTTTCTTT
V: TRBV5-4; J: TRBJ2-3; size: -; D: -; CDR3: CASSFPGADTQYF; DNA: TGTGCCAGCAGCTTCCCCGGGGCAGATACGCAGTATTTT
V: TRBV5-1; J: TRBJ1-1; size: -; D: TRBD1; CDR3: CASSLQGQNTEAFF; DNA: TGCGCCAGCAGCTTACAGGGGCAGAACACTGAAGCTTTCTTT
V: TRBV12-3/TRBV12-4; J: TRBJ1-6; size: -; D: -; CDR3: CASSLSDSPLHF; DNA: TGTGCCAGCAGTTTAAGCGATTCACCCCTCCACTTT
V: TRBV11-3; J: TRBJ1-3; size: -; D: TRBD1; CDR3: CASSAWTGYGNTIYF; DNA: TGTGCCAGCAGCGCCTGGACAGGGTACGGAAACACCATATATTTT
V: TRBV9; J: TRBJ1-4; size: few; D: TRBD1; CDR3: CASSFRQGSEKLFF; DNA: TGTGCCAGCAGCTTCAGACAGGGTAGTGAAAAACTGTTTTTT
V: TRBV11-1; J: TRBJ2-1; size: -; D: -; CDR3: CASSLFSNPGNEQFF; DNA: TGTGCCAGCAGCTTATTCAGCAACCCGGGGAATGAGCAGTTCTTC
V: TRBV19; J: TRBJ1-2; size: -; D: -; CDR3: CASSGWGNYGYTF; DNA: TGTGCCTCCTCAGGGTGGGGTAACTATGGCTACACCTTC
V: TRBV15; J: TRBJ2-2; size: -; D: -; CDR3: CATSSPRGELFF; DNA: TGTGCCACCAGCAGCCCCCGTGGGGAGCTGTTTTTT
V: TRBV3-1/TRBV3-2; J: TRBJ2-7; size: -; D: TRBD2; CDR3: CASSFSAGGAYEQYF; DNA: TGTGCCAGCAGCTTTTCAGCGGGAGGGGCCTACGAGCAGTACTTC
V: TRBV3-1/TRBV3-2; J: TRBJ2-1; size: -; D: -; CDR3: CASSQGPSSGMTYNEQFF; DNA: TGTGCCAGCAGCCAAGGCCCTTCTTCAGGGATGACCTACAATGAGCAGTTCTTC
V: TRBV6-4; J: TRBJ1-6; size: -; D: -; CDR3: CASSSDSRSPLHF; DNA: TGTGCCAGCAGTTCTGACAGCCGTTCACCCCTCCACTTT
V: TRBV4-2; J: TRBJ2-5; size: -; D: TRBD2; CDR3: CASSQGGTSGRGQETQYF; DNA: TGTGCCAGCAGCCAGGGCGGGACTAGCGGGAGGGGTCAAGAGACCCAGTACTTC
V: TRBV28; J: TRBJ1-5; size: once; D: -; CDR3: CASWWTSRQPQHF; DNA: TGTGCCAGCTGGTGGACATCCCGGCAGCCCCAGCATTTT
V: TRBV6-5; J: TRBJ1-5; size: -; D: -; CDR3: CASSYSPNQPQHF; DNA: TGTGCCAGCAGTTACTCCCCGAATCAGCCCCAGCATTTT
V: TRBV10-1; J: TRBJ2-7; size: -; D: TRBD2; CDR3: CASSEAGGSYEQYF; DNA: TGCGCCAGCAGTGAGGCGGGGGGCTCCTACGAGCAGTACTTC
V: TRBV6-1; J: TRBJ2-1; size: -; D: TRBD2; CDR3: CASSESLAGVDEQFF; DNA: TGTGCCAGCAGTGAAAGTCTAGCGGGAGTGGATGAGCAGTTCTTC
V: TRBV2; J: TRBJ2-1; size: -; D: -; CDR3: CASKHNEQFF; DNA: TGTGCCAGCAAACATAATGAGCAGTTCTTC
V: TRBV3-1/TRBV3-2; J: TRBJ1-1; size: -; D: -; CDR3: CASSPHVQTSGAFF; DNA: TGTGCCAGCAGCCCTCATGTCCAGACCAGCGGCGCTTTCTTT
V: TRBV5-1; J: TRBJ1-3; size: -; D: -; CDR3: CASSLSGTGNTIYF; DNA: TGCGCCAGCAGCTTATCAGGGACTGGAAACACCATATATTTT
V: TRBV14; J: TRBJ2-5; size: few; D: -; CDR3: CASSPPAAAQETQYF; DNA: TGTGCCAGCAGCCCCCCCGCGGCGGCTCAAGAGACCCAGTACTTC
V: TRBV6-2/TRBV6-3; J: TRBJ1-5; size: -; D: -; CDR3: CASSYSGGNQPQHF; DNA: TGTGCCAGCAGTTACTCGGGAGGCAATCAGCCCCAGCATTTT
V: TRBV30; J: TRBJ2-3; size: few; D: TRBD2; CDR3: CAWSVGRGRGDTQYF; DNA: TGTGCCTGGAGTGTAGGGAGGGGCCGTGGGGATACGCAGTATTTT
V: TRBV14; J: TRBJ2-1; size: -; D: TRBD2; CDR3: CASSQDAGLAGREFYNEQFF; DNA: TGTGCCAGCAGCCAAGACGCGGGACTAGCGGGAAGGGAGTTCTACAATGAGCAGTTCTTC
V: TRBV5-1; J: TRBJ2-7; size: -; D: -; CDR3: CASTTLGGRRTYEQYF; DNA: TGCGCCAGCACCACGCTAGGAGGGAGGAGAACCTACGAGCAGTACTTC
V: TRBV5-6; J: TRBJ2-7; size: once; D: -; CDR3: CASSFGLSYEQYF; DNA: TGTGCCAGCAGCTTCGGACTGAGCTACGAGCAGTACTTC
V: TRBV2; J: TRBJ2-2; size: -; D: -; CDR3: CASSEEIGSVGELFF; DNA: TGTGCCAGCAGTGAAGAGATCGGGTCGGTCGGGGAGCTGTTTTTT
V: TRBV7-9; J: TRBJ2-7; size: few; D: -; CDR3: CASSLEFSSYEQYF; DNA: TGTGCCAGCAGCTTAGAATTCAGTTCCTACGAGCAGTACTTC
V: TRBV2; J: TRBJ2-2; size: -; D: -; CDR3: CASSLDRILFF; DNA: TGTGCCAGCAGTCTCGACAGGATCCTGTTTTTT
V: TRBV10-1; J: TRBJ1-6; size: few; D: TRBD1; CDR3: CASSELTGGSSPLHF; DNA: TGCGCCAGCAGTGAGTTGACAGGGGGATCATCACCCCTCCACTTT
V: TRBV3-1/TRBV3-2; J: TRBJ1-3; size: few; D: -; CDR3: CASSLAANTIYF; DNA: TGTGCCAGCAGCCTTGCAGCGAACACCATATATTTT
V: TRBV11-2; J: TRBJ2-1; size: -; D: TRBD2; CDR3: CASSFRAGGPVNEQFF; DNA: TGTGCCAGCAGCTTTCGAGCGGGAGGGCCGGTTAATGAGCAGTTCTTC
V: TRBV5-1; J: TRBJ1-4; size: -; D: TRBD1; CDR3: CASSLEGTGGGNEKLFF; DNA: TGCGCCAGCAGCTTGGAGGGGACAGGGGGCGGCAATGAAAAACTGTTTTTT
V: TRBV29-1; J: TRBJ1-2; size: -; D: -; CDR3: CSVHPWGDSGYTF; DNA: TGCAGCGTTCACCCATGGGGGGATTCTGGCTACACCTTC
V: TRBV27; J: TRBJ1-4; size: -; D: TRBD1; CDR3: CASSSPGQGANEKLFF; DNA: TGTGCCAGCAGTTCCCCCGGACAGGGTGCTAATGAAAAACTGTTTTTT
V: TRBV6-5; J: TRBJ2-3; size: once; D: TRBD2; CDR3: CASSSTSGPTDTQYF; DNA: TGTGCCAGCAGTTCGACTAGCGGGCCGACAGATACGCAGTATTTT
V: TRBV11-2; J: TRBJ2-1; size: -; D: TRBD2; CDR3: CASRGTGTSGRAYNEQFF; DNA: TGTGCCAGCAGGGGGACCGGGACTAGCGGGAGGGCCTACAATGAGCAGTTCTTC
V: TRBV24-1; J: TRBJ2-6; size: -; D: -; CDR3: CATSISGANVLTF; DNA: TGTGCCACCAGTATATCTGGGGCCAACGTCCTGACTTTC
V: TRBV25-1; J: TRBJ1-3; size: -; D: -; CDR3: CASSESGGSGNTIYF; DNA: TGTGCCAGCAGTGAATCTGGCGGCTCTGGAAACACCATATATTTT
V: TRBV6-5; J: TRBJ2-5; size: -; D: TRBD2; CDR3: CASLRGAGETQYF; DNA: TGTGCCAGCCTGCGGGGGGCAGGAGAGACCCAGTACTTC
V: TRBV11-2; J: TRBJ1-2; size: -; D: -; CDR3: CASSLVQVGDGYTF; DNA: TGTGCCAGCAGCTTAGTACAAGTAGGGGATGGCTACACCTTC
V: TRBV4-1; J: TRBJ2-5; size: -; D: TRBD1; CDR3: CASSQDTVGTEQETQYF; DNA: TGCGCCAGCAGCCAAGATACAGTGGGGACAGAACAAGAGACCCAGTACTTC
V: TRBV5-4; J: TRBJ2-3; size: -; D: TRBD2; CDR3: CASSWAGDGTDTQYF; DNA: TGTGCCAGCAGTTGGGCGGGAGATGGTACAGATACGCAGTATTTT
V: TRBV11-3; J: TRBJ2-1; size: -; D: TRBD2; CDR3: CASSLGGSGKEEQFF; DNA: TGTGCCAGCAGCTTAGGGGGTAGCGGGAAAGAGGAGCAGTTCTTC
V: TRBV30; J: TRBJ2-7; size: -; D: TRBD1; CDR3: CATQGQSYEQYF; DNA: TGTGCCACACAGGGGCAGTCCTACGAGCAGTACTTC
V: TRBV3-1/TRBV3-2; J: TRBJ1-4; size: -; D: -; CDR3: CASSSAANEKLFF; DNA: TGTGCCAGCAGCTCCGCGGCTAATGAAAAACTGTTTTTT